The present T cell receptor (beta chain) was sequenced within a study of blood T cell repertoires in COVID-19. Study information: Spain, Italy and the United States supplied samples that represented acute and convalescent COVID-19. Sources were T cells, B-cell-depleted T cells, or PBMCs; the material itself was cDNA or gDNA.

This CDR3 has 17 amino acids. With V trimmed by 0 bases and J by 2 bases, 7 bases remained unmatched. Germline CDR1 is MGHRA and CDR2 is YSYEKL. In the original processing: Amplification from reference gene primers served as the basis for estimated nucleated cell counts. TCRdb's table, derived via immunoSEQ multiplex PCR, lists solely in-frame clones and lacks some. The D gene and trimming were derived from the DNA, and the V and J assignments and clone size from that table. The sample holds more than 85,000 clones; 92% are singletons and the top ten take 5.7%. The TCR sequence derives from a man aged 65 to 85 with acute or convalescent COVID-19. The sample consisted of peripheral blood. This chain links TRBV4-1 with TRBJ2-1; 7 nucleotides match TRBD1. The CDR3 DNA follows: TGCGCCAGCAGCCAAGATCTACGCAGGGGGACCTACAATGAGCAGTTCTTC. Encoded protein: CASSQDLRRGTYNEQFF.